Reported below is one TCR beta chain. Its antigen has not been determined. No base qualities exist here, and no much larger clone lies one base off it. TCRbeta repertoires were sequenced from genomic DNA with the immunoSEQ hsTCRB assay version 4 in survey mode. For TCRbeta sequencing, genomic DNA was diluted to approximately 9.6 ng/uL, and up to roughly 1 ug was used per sample. The authors' pipeline ran thus. TCRbeta data were analyzed in ImmunoSeq Analyzer 3.0, with diversity computed on productive nucleotide rearrangements. The improved Chao index was used to estimate lower-bound TCR diversity, and the Gini coefficient was used to estimate clonality using the Immunarch R package. Nucleotide rearrangements that differed but encoded the same CDR3beta amino acid sequence were counted as separate clonotypes. Differential abundance analysis identified TCRbeta sequences significantly enriched in antigen-responding cells relative to anti-CD3/anti-CD28-activated cells. Using predicted peptide-MHC specificity as the basis, GLIPH2 grouped TCRs into clusters, both for each participant individually and for the merged data sets that combined participants. TCRdb carries this immuneACCESS record with in-frame sequences only. Its versions omit some clonotypes, under half of them owing to an unresolved V gene in the studies checked, with the rest unexplained. The V and J calls and the clone size are those of that table, but D and trimming were determined from the DNA. The sample table contains 48,000 or so clones; only one count was recorded for about 81% of them. Together, the top ten hold about 3% of the sample.

This record belongs to a study of persistence of HIV-infected CD4 T cells (TCRdb year 2020). With regard to the full study: The study isolated CMV- and HIV-1 Gag-responding CD4+ T cells from ART-treated individuals to examine antigen-driven clonal expansion of HIV-1-infected cells. In the cross-participant TCR cluster analysis, 8 participants were included for CMV and more than 5 participants were included for Gag. Apart from a couple of participants who underwent leukapheresis at a single time point, peripheral blood samples of up to roughly 200 mL were collected from participants at multiple time points. Suppressive ART had been received by participants for a median of about eight years. Proviral sequencing was used to assess clonality among infected cells, whereas TCRbeta sequencing gauged the clonality of all cells within each sorted population. Broad study findings and their caveats: Degenerate expanded CDR3beta sequences were enriched in antigen-responding cells, suggesting convergent selection of CD4+ responses to CMV and Gag. Within the same sorted populations, TCR oligoclonality correlated with proviral oligoclonality. Few individuals were included in the study, and only a limited range of antigens was tested. Restriction of bulk TCR analyses to the rare CMV-responding cells that actually carried HIV-1 proviruses was not possible. TCRbeta richness in CMV- and Gag-responding cells was significantly lower than in anti-CD3/anti-CD28-responding cells; CMV-responding cells had higher oligoclonality than CD3/CD28-stimulated and Gag-responding cells.

Clipping removes 7 bases from V and 0 bases from J, with 5 as the unmatched junction base count. In the germline V gene, CDR1 corresponds to SGHRS and CDR2 to YFSETQ. From its cysteine to its phenylalanine, the CDR3 spans 16 amino acids. The retained sequence is limited to the CDR3, 48 bases, with the frame set at the first base. The intended sense of this specimen's treatment or condition label: suppressive antiretroviral therapy. Lysates of CMV-infected fibroblasts at roughly 10 ug/mL were used to stimulate the cells. Memory populations depleted of antigen-responding cells were obtained by sorting nonresponding CD40L-negative CD69-negative CD45RO-high memory CD4+ T cells. Participants were HIV-1-infected adults who started suppressive ART during chronic infection. Plasma HIV-1 RNA had been undetectable (below 50 copies/mL) in participants for at least 4 years. To be included, participants needed a CD4+ T cell count above 400 cells/uL and a positive CMV serology. Before stimulation, PBMCs were isolated using density centrifugation and depleted of CD8+ T cells. For roughly 18 hours, CD8-depleted PBMCs were stimulated with anti-CD28/CD49d costimulation, a CD40-blocking antibody, and enfuvirtide, which was added to prevent new infections. Cells were sorted on a Beckman Coulter MoFlo Legacy or XDP sorter, with propidium iodide excluding dead cells. For samples with more than one million cells, genomic DNA was extracted with the QIAamp DNA Mini Kit, and for all other samples the Quick-DNA Microprep Kit was used.

The sample consisted of CD4+ T cells sorted from PBMCs after approximately 20-hour stimulation, taken from a patient who received antiretroviral therapy. Sample cell subset or site, as interpreted from the label and publication: CD40L-CD69- CD45RO-high memory CD4 T cells not responding to CMV lysate. The clonotype was recovered from an adult man with HIV who was CMV-seropositive. The chain employs TRBV5-1 and TRBJ2-7; TRBD2 fits 15 bases in the junction. The DNA sequence follows: TGCGCCAGCGGACTAGCGGGGGGGTTGTTCTCCTACGAGCAGTACTTC. It translates as CASGLAGGLFSYEQYF.